The present T cell receptor (beta chain) was sequenced within a study of blood T cells in healthy people across ages. Whole-study results and caveats: Roughly linear age-related decline in beta diversity appeared, significant by age around 38. Estimated diversity across one million T cells was deemed an underestimate.

Per the germline V gene, CDR1 is DFQATT and CDR2 is SNEGSKA (reference sequence). Losses at the gene ends were 6 bases for V and 2 bases for J; bases not matched to a gene: 3. The CDR3 covers 13 residues. With a J-beta primer mix and a sample-barcoded 5' primer, a second PCR ran roughly 6 to 11 cycles. Unique molecular identifiers of 12 random nucleotides labeled each cDNA. TCRdb independently ran MiXCR on the 5' RACE reads; one entry per CDR3 protein. The sample consists of 1.2 million to 1.5 million distinct CDR3 sequences, 59% of them appearing once. Per sample, at least 5 micrograms of total RNA were extracted. This clonotype came up a few times. Its target is not known.

The chain recombines TRBV20-1 with TRBJ2-7; 11 bases fit TRBD1. Specimen: blood. This receptor was obtained from a man aged 18 to 35 in good health. CDR3 sequence reads: CSATDRGPYEQYF. The CDR3, as DNA: TGCAGTGCCACGGACAGGGGGCCCTACGAGCAGTACTTC.